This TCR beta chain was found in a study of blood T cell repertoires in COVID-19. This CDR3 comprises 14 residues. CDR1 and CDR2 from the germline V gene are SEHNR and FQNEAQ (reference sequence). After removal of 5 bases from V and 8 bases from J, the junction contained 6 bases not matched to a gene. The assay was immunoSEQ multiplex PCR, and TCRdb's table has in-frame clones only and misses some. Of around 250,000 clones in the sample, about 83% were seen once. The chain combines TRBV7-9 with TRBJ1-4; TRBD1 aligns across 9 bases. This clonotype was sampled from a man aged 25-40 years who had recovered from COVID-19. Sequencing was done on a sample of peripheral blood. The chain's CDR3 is CASSPGQGREKLFF. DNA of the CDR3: TGTGCCAGCAGCCCGGGACAGGGACGCGAAAAACTGTTTTTT.